This T cell receptor beta chain was profiled in a study of response to subunit inactivated influenza vaccine. Findings and caveats of the study: Each seasonal influenza vaccination recruits few new T cells, the authors suggested.

The length of the CDR3 is 16 residues. Germline CDR1 is DFQATT and CDR2 is SNEGSKA (reference sequence). V lost 0 bases and J lost 6, with 20 bases in between. Each CDR3 protein is one row after TCRdb ran MiXCR on the RT-PCR reads. The sample includes around 530,000 distinct CDR3 sequences, 16% seen only once; the top ten take less than 4%. With respect to this clonotype: The antigen remains undetermined.

This chain links TRBV20-1 with TRBJ1-2; D call uncertain. The sample in question was CD4+ T cells sorted from PBMCs, obtained about 24 months after vaccination. The sequence was collected from a man between 50 and 75 years old who received an inactivated influenza vaccine. The CDR3 protein is CSARDNRGRSKDGYTF. DNA for the CDR3: TGCAGTGCTAGAGATAATCGAGGACGGTCGAAGGATGGCTACACCTTC.